This is a list of T cell receptor beta chains from one sample in a study of cytomegalovirus exposure and HLA in healthy donors. The data were produced by immunoSEQ multiplex PCR, yet TCRdb's version contains in-frame clones alone and is incomplete. Of roughly 89,000 clones listed, approximately 76% are singletons. The sequenced sample consisted of PBMCs. The receptors shown here come from a man aged 30 to 39 in good health and CMV-seropositive. CDR3s leave out the opening cysteine and the closing phenylalanine or tryptophan. Where a row states a size, it is once, few, many or the class of an expanded clone; other rows omit it.

TRBJ1-2	-	TRBV7-9	ASSLRIQGEDGYT
TRBJ2-7	-	TRBV5-5	ASSRHTGGGGGYEQY
TRBJ2-1	-	TRBV2	ASIRGTVEF
TRBJ2-2	-	TRBV11-2	ASSLDRLAGTGELF
TRBJ1-2	-	TRBV6-5	ASSYAPSNYGYT
TRBJ1-1	-	TRBV28	ASSFSGSGRDTEAF
TRBJ2-5	-	TRBV9	ASSITGKETQY
TRBJ2-5	once	TRBV2	ASSDGFQGGETQY
TRBJ2-5	-	TRBV27	ASSSVAKYQETQY
TRBJ1-1	-	TRBV20-1	SARDPDGQR
TRBJ2-7	-	TRBV19	ASSELGYEQY
TRBJ1-2	-	TRBV13	ASSMSGGKGYT
TRBJ2-1	few	TRBV9	ASSRGGISYNEQF
TRBJ1-1	-	TRBV2	ASSRQGWTNTEAF
TRBJ2-7	-	TRBV12-5	ASGLGLGEQY
TRBJ2-7	-	TRBV13	ASSQRASFYEQY
TRBJ1-3	few	TRBV15	ATSRGGSTSGNTIY
TRBJ2-7	few	TRBV7-6	ASSLGTGISYEQY
TRBJ2-3	-	TRBV6-5	ASSYAGSSTDTQY
TRBJ2-3	-	TRBV30	AWSRGTLAGGTDTQY
TRBJ2-7	-	TRBV29-1	SVVPGGRYEQY
TRBJ2-2	-	TRBV2	ASSGTGYRSTGELF
TRBJ2-2	-	TRBV28	ASSFPQGAQETGELF
TRBJ1-1	-	TRBV7-9	ASSPPGGKNTEAF
TRBJ2-7	-	TRBV6-6	ASRTSGASYEQY
TRBJ2-7	-	TRBV5-1	ASALPGTGTLEQY
TRBJ2-4	once	TRBV4-2	ASSQGEGQGAYIQY
TRBJ2-7	-	TRBV5-6	ASSSGLASYEQY
TRBJ2-1	few	TRBV9	ASSPHGTSGGAEQF
TRBJ1-2	-	TRBV15	ATSRGGGYT
TRBJ2-1	few	TRBV5-1	ASSQRTGTGFIINYNEQF
TRBJ2-5	-	TRBV6-1	ASSEVASGATQY
TRBJ2-1	-	TRBV15	ATGGSSSYNEQF
TRBJ1-4	few	TRBV6-5	ASSYSRGGGNEKLF
TRBJ2-7	-	TRBV5-1	ASSLPTGTGFDEQY
TRBJ1-2	-	TRBV6-1	ASSGTGRQGGPYGYT
TRBJ1-6	-	TRBV19	ASSDHPGPREIPLH
TRBJ2-7	-	TRBV7-2	ASSRSGGSVSYEQY
TRBJ1-1	-	TRBV19	ASSPGLPMNTEAF